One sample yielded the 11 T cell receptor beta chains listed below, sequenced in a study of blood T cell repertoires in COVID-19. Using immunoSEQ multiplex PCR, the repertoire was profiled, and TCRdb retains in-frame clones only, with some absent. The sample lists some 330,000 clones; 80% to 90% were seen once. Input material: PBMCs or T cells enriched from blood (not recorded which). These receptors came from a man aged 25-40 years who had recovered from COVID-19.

The CDR3 region is CASSLAGAGSYGYTF. For the CDR3, the DNA is TGCGCCAGCAGCTTGGCCGGGGCGGGATCATATGGCTACACCTTC. The V and J genes are TRBV5-1 and TRBJ1-2, with D tentatively TRBD1 (5 bases). CDR1 and CDR2 (germline): SGHRS, YFSETQ. Trimming removed 0 bases at V and 5 bases at J, with 14 bases between. This CDR3 has 15 residues.

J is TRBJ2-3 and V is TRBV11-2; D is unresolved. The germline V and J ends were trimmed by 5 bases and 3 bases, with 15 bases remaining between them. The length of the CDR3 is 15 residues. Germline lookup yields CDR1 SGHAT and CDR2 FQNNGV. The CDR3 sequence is CASSRSLTVTDTQYF. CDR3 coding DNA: TGTGCCAGCAGCCGATCCCTCACAGTTACAGATACGCAGTATTTT. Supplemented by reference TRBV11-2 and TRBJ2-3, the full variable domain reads EAGVAQSPRYKIIEKRQSVAFWCNPISGHATLYWYQQILGQGPKLLIQFQNNGVVDDSQLPKDRFSAERLKGVDSTLKIQPAKLEDSAVYLCASSRSLTVTDTQYFGPGTRLTVL.

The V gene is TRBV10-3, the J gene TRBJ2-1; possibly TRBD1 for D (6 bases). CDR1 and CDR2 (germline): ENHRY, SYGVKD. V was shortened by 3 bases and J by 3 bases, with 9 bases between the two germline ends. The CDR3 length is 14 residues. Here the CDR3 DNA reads TGTGCCATCAGTGACCCGGACAGCTACAATGAGCAGTTCTTC. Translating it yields CAISDPDSYNEQFF.

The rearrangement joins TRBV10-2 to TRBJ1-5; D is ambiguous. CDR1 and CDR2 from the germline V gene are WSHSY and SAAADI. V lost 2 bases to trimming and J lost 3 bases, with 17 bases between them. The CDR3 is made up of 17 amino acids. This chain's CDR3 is CASSESGSRRINQPQHF. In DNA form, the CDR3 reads TGCGCCAGCAGTGAGAGCGGATCAAGGCGAATCAATCAGCCCCAGCATTTT.

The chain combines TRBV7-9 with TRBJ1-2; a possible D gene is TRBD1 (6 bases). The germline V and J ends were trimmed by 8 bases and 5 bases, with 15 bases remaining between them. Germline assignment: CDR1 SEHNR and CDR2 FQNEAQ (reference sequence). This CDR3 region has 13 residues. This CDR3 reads CASGQGLGYGYTF. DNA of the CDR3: TGTGCCAGCGGGCAGGGGTTAGGTTATGGCTACACCTTC. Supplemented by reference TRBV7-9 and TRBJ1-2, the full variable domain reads DTGVSQNPRHKITKRGQNVTFRCDPISEHNRLYWYRQTLGQGPEFLTYFQNEAQLEKSRLLSDRFSAERPKGSFSTLEIQRTEQGDSAMYLCASGQGLGYGYTFGSGTRLTVV.

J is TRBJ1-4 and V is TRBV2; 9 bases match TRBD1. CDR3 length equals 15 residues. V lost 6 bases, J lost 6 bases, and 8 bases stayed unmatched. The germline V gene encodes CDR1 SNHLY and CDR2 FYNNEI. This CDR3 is CASSSNRGQDEKLFF. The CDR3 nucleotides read TGTGCCAGCAGCTCTAACAGGGGGCAGGATGAAAAACTGTTTTTT. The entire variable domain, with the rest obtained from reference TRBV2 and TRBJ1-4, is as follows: EPEVTQTPSHQVTQMGQEVILRCVPISNHLYFYWYRQILGQKVEFLVSFYNNEISEKSEIFDDQFSVERPDGSNFTLKIRSTKLEDSAMYFCASSSNRGQDEKLFFGSGTQLSVL.

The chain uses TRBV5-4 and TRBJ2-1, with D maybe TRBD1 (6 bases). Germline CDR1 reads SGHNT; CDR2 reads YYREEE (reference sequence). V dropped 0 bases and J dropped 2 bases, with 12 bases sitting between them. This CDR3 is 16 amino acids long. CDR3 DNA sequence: TGTGCCAGCAGCTTGGCGGCAGGGGTCGCCTACAATGAGCAGTTCTTC. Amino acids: CASSLAAGVAYNEQFF.

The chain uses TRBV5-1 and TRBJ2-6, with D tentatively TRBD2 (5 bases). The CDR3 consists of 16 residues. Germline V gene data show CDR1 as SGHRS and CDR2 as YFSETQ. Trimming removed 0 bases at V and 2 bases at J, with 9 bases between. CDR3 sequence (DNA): TGCGCCAGCAGCTTGGGGGCCGGGACTGGGGCCAACGTCCTGACTTTC. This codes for CASSLGAGTGANVLTF.

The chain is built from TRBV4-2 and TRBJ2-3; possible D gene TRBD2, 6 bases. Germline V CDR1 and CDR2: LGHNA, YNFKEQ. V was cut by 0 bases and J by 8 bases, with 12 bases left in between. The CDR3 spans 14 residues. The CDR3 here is CASSQDVGGGTQYF. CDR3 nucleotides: TGTGCCAGCAGCCAAGATGTGGGGGGTGGTACGCAGTATTTT.

The CDR3 reads CASSRGLDTDTQYF. The DNA for the CDR3 is TGTGCCAGCAGCCGCGGACTTGACACAGATACGCAGTATTTT. The chain employs TRBV7-2 and TRBJ2-3, with D possibly TRBD2 on 5 matching bases. There are 14 residues in the CDR3. The germline CDR1 and CDR2 sequences are SGHTA and FQGNSA. Deletions cut 5 bases from V and 2 bases from J, with 11 bases between.

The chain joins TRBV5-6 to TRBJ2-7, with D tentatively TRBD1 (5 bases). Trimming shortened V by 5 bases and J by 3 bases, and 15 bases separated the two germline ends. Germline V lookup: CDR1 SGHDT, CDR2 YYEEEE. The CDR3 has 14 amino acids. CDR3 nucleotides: TGTGCCAGCAGAGCACAAGGGGTCGACTACGAGCAGTACTTC. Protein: CASRAQGVDYEQYF.